This T cell receptor (beta chain) was obtained from a study of long-term antiretroviral therapy in people with HIV. Broader study findings: Before ART, certain clones expanded, and these dominated the repertoire at all time points.

The germline gives CDR1 LNHNV, CDR2 YYDKDF (reference sequence). CDR3 length: 14 amino acids. Trimming took 5 bases from V and 1 from J; bases not matched to a gene: 4. As concerns this clone: Its matching antigen is unknown.

Runs used v3.0 of the immunoSEQ assay and were done at survey level. The protocol was immunoSEQ multiplex PCR, while the TCRdb copy is restricted to in-frame clones and leaves out a portion. Of under 25,000 clones listed, approximately 83% were seen once; the top ten hold roughly a tenth. The source was unsorted PBMCs, collected 0.5 years before starting antiretroviral therapy. This sequence joins TRBV15 and TRBJ2-7; 8 positions agree with TRBD1. The clonotype originates from a man younger than 35 with HIV. DNA for the CDR3: TGTGCCACCAGCGCACGGGACAGGTCCTACGAGCAGTACTTC. This sequence encodes CATSARDRSYEQYF.